What follows describes a single T cell receptor (beta chain). Its antigen is undetermined. TCRdb reprocessed the 5' RACE reads and keeps a single row for each CDR3 protein, giving no DNA. The repertoire table contains more than 400,000 distinct CDR3 sequences. This record belongs to a study of T cells expressing NK-cell markers. Whole-study context: The TCR beta repertoires originated in sorted CD3+CD56+NKG2C+, CD3+CD56+NKG2C- and CD3+CD56-NKG2C+ T cells. Findings of the study overall: There were several donors in whom these clonotypes also led the CD3+CD56-NKG2C+ fraction. Dominant NKG2C+ clonotypes were found to form roughly 1.0-7.0% of CD8+ T cells in about six donors.

The CDR3 loop spans 14 amino acids. From germline, CDR1 is MNHEY and CDR2 SVGAGI. The chain uses TRBV6-5 and TRBJ2-5; TCRdb reports TRBD2, a call that lacks DNA to check it against. Material for sequencing was blood T cells: a sorted CD56 or NKG2C T cell subset, CD4+ or CD8+ T cells, or bulk PBMC T cells (not recorded which). This TCR came from a woman between 18 and 70 years old in good health. The CDR3 reads CASSYPGPRRREYF.